The clone carrying this T cell receptor (beta chain) was counted many times. TCRdb itself ran the 5' RACE reads through MiXCR, one entry per CDR3 protein. The sample carries 300,000 to 350,000 distinct CDR3 sequences, around a tenth recorded once. The sample is drawn from a study of CD8 T cells in ankylosing spondylitis. The CDR3 runs 11 residues. Germline lookup yields CDR1 SQVTM and CDR2 ANQGSEA. Between the trimmed V and J ends, which lost 5 bases and 7 bases, there was a span of 11 bases. This chain joins TRBV29-1 and TRBJ1-2; a weak D match, TRBD1 (6 bases). The sequence was collected from a female donor with ankylosing spondylitis or in good health (not recorded which). The source material was blood, either unsorted or a sorted T cell fraction (not recorded which). CDR3 amino acids: CSVLTGFGYTF. CDR3 nucleotide sequence: TGCAGCGTTTTAACAGGGTTTGGCTACACCTTC.